This T cell receptor beta chain is drawn from a study of T cells after yellow fever vaccination. The study, taken as a whole, reports: Clonotypes found in both CD4 and CD8 compartments made up a small share. Weaker, the secondary response peaked sooner, at day 5 versus 15. Primary-vaccination clones mostly resurfaced post-booster (96% CD4, approximately 90% CD8).

Regarding this clonotype: Its target is unknown.

From the 5' RACE reads, TCRdb called clonotypes with MiXCR, one entry per CDR3 protein. The repertoire holds approximately 350,000 distinct CDR3 sequences, roughly 11% seen once, with 18% in the top ten. From germline, CDR1 is DFQATT and CDR2 SNEGSKA (reference sequence). The CDR3 has 15 amino acids. V lost 5 bases and J lost 3; bases outside the gene matches: 7. The rearrangement uses TRBV20-1 and TRBJ1-6; 7 positions agree with TRBD1. The TCR comes from a man aged 18 to 29 who received the YFV17D yellow fever vaccine. Sequenced here: PBMCs, sampled on the day of the first yellow fever vaccination. The CDR3 DNA reads TGCAGTGCTCGTGACAGGGTCTACTATAATTCACCCCTCCACTTT. Translation: CSARDRVYYNSPLHF.